One and the same sample provided the 30 T cell receptor beta chains below, sequenced in a study of cytomegalovirus exposure and HLA in healthy donors. PCR primers comprised 60 Vbeta and 13 Jbeta primers. Data came from immunoSEQ multiplex PCR; TCRdb stores just in-frame clones and leaves some out. This sample has some 180,000 clones, with 79% found just once. Sequenced sample: PBMCs. The receptors shown here come from a woman aged 25 to 39 in good health and CMV-seropositive.

Worth noting for this clone: This CDR3 is also generated by other DNA sequences in the sample. J is TRBJ2-3 and V is TRBV5-4, with 9 bases fitting TRBD2. V was pared by 1 base and J by 2 bases, with 8 bases of the junction left unmatched. From germline, CDR1 is SGHNT and CDR2 YYREEE (reference sequence). CDR3 length equals 17 residues. CDR3 in amino acids: CASSLYRGGGATDTQYF. The DNA of the CDR3 is TGTGCCAGCAGCTTGTATCGGGGCGGGGGGGCCACAGATACGCAGTATTTT.

This clone was observed a handful of times. The V gene is TRBV10-3, the J gene TRBJ2-6, with D unclear. Trimming shortened V by 10 bases and J by 2 bases, and 21 bases separated the two germline ends. The CDR3 loop spans 17 amino acids. Germline CDR1 is ENHRY and CDR2 is SYGVKD. CDR3 amino acids: CATSKEPPLTGANVLTF. CDR3 coding DNA: TGTGCCACATCAAAGGAGCCCCCTTTAACTGGGGCCAACGTCCTGACTTTC.

A note on this clone: An end of the junction differs from the germline gene, which may be a read error. The chain has TRBV7-2 and TRBJ2-3, with 9 positions matching TRBD2. Looked up from germline, CDR1 is SGHTA and CDR2 is FQGNSA. CDR3 length equals 12 residues. CDR3: CASSLDGGLANF. The CDR3 region has the DNA TGTGCCAGCAGCTTAGATGGGGGACTAGCTAATTTT.

The chain joins TRBV27 to TRBJ2-1; 7 nucleotides align to TRBD2. The CDR3 is 14 residues long. From germline, CDR1 is MNHEY and CDR2 SMNVEV (reference sequence). The junction had 6 bases not matched to a gene; V was cut back by 6 bases and J by 4 bases. The CDR3 DNA follows: TGTGCCAGCAGCTGGCTAGCGGAATACAATGAGCAGTTCTTC. It yields the protein CASSWLAEYNEQFF.

The V and J genes are TRBV14 and TRBJ1-2, with no clear D. V lost 4 bases and J lost 4, with 13 bases in between. Germline V lookup: CDR1 SGHDN, CDR2 FVKESK. CDR3 size: 14 residues. The CDR3 region is CASSPNRESYGYTF. The DNA of the CDR3 is TGTGCCAGCAGCCCGAATCGCGAATCCTATGGCTACACCTTC. Together with reference TRBV14 and TRBJ1-2, the CDR3 gives the full variable domain: EAGVTQFPSHSVIEKGQTVTLRCDPISGHDNLYWYRRVMGKEIKFLLHFVKESKQDESGMPNNRFLAERTGGTYSTLKVQPAELEDSGVYFCASSPNRESYGYTFGSGTRLTVV.

This chain joins TRBV27 and TRBJ2-7; 8 bases map to TRBD2. The J segment lost 0 bases and the V segment lost 4 bases, leaving 5 bases of the junction unmatched. The CDR3 covers 15 residues. Germline V gene sequence: CDR1 MNHEY, CDR2 SMNVEV (reference sequence). The CDR3 here is CASSYYGGDSYEQYF. CDR3 DNA sequence: TGTGCCAGCAGTTATTACGGGGGGGACTCCTACGAGCAGTACTTC.

This chain connects TRBV30 to TRBJ1-5; a possible D gene is TRBD1 (5 bases). Trimming cost V 3 bases and J 6 bases, with 9 bases left between them. The germline V gene has CDR1 GTSNPN and CDR2 SVGIG (reference sequence). CDR3 length: 12 residues. The CDR3 region is CAWSAGGQPQHF. Written as DNA, the CDR3 is TGTGCCTGGAGCGCGGGGGGTCAGCCCCAGCATTTT. Looking up the rest from reference TRBV30 and TRBJ1-5 gives the full variable domain: SQTIHQWPATLVQPVGSPLSLECTVEGTSNPNLYWYRQAAGRGLQLLFYSVGIGQISSEVPQNLSASRPQDRQFILSSKKLLLSDSGFYLCAWSAGGQPQHFGDGTRLSIL.

This clone was seen once. This sequence joins TRBV4-3 and TRBJ2-7; perhaps TRBD1 as D (6 bases). Germline V gene data show CDR1 as LGHNA and CDR2 as YSLEER. With 3 bases removed from V and 5 bases from J, the gap between germline ends came to 17 bases. CDR3 length equals 15 residues. CDR3 nucleotides: TGCGCCAGCAGCCAGTCCCCCACGGGGACAAACGAGCAGTACTTC. This codes for CASSQSPTGTNEQYF.

The V and J genes are TRBV7-9 and TRBJ2-7, with TRBD2 matching over 12 bases. Germline assignment: CDR1 SEHNR and CDR2 FQNEAQ (reference sequence). Trimming cost V 5 bases and J 4 bases; bases outside gene matches: 9. The CDR3 has 16 residues. The CDR3 nucleotides read TGTGCCAGCAGCCCACCTCTAGCGGGAGGGCCGTACGAGCAGTACTTC. The encoded protein is CASSPPLAGGPYEQYF.

The genes are TRBV11-2 and TRBJ2-1; 7 nucleotides line up with TRBD2. This CDR3 contains 14 residues. The germline V gene has CDR1 SGHAT and CDR2 FQNNGV. V lost 3 bases, J lost 6 bases, and 5 bases stayed unmatched. CDR3 in amino acids: CASSFWTSGNEQFF. CDR3 bases: TGTGCCAGCAGCTTCTGGACTAGTGGCAATGAGCAGTTCTTC.

This chain uses TRBV11-2 with TRBJ2-2; maybe TRBD2 (6 bases). Germline CDR1 and CDR2: SGHAT and FQNNGV. The length of the CDR3 is 16 residues. The V gene lost 1 base and the J gene lost 7 bases, with 16 bases spanning the gap. CDR3 in amino acids: CASSLGGTASYGELFF. CDR3 in DNA: TGTGCCAGCAGCTTAGGGGGGACTGCTTCTTACGGGGAGCTGTTTTTT.

This chain links TRBV6-5 with TRBJ2-1; 7 nucleotides match TRBD2. The J segment lost 6 bases and the V segment lost 3 bases, leaving 8 bases of the junction unmatched. The CDR3 totals 15 residues. CDR1 is MNHEY and CDR2 is SVGAGI in the germline V gene. The CDR3 DNA reads as TGTGCCAGCAGTTATTCGGGAGGTGGGAGCAATGAGCAGTTCTTC. It is translated as CASSYSGGGSNEQFF.

The gene calls are TRBV4-1 and TRBJ2-3; TRBD2 agrees at 15 bases. CDR1 is MGHRA, CDR2 YSYEKL, per germline. V lost 3 bases to trimming and J lost 4 bases; unmatched junction nucleotides: 5. CDR3 length equals 17 residues. CDR3 region: CASSQVGTSGRPDTQYF. The CDR3, as DNA: TGCGCCAGCAGCCAGGTCGGGACTAGCGGGAGGCCAGATACGCAGTATTTT.

The rearrangement uses TRBV19 and TRBJ2-5; D might be TRBD1 (6 bases). This CDR3 is built from 11 residues. Germline V lookup: CDR1 LNHDA, CDR2 SQIVND (reference sequence). V was shortened by 10 bases and J by 7 bases, with 13 bases between the two germline ends. This CDR3 reads CATQGPGTQYF. The CDR3 DNA is TGTGCCACCCAGGGGCCAGGGACCCAGTACTTC.

This clone was observed a handful of times. The J gene is TRBJ1-1, the V gene TRBV6-5; the D is unclear. This CDR3 has 13 residues. In germline, CDR1 is MNHEY, CDR2 SVGAGI. V was trimmed by 8 bases and J by 0 bases, leaving 10 bases between them. The CDR3 DNA sequence: TGTGCCAGCCGACGGAGCCTGAACACTGAAGCTTTCTTT. Translated, it gives CASRRSLNTEAFF.

This sequence joins TRBV11-3 and TRBJ2-2; TRBD1 might be the D (6 bases). V was shortened by 4 bases and J by 7 bases, with 22 bases between the two germline ends. The CDR3 is 17 amino acids. Germline V gives CDR1 SGHNT, CDR2 YENEEA. The CDR3 DNA sequence: TGTGCCAGCAGCTCCGGGCGGATAAACAGGGACAACGGGGAGCTGTTTTTT. As protein: CASSSGRINRDNGELFF.

The V call is TRBV6-5, the J call TRBJ1-2, with D possibly being TRBD1 (5 bases). The V gene lost 6 bases and the J gene lost 4 bases, with 6 bases spanning the gap. This CDR3 is 11 amino acids long. The germline V gene has CDR1 MNHEY and CDR2 SVGAGI. CDR3 bases: TGTGCCAGCAGCGACAGCTATGGCTACACCTTC. It specifies CASSDSYGYTF.

The rearrangement joins TRBV5-4 to TRBJ2-7, with D perhaps matching TRBD2 (6 bases). Germline CDR1 reads SGHNT; CDR2 reads YYREEE (reference sequence). Trimming removed 4 bases from V and 2 bases from J, with 13 bases in between. The CDR3 is 14 amino acids. The CDR3 spells CASSQFGGTYEQYF. The CDR3 DNA reads as TGTGCCAGCAGCCAATTCGGGGGTACCTACGAGCAGTACTTC. The full variable domain, with the rest looked up from reference TRBV5-4 and TRBJ2-7, is ETGVTQSPTHLIKTRGQQVTLRCSSQSGHNTVSWYQQALGQGPQFIFQYYREEENGRGNFPPRFSGLQFPNYSSELNVNALELDDSALYLCASSQFGGTYEQYFGPGTRLTVT.

The V call is TRBV2, the J call TRBJ2-5; TRBD1 might be the D (5 bases). The CDR3 is made up of 11 amino acids. Trimming removed 7 bases at V and 5 bases at J, with 8 bases between. Germline values: CDR1 SNHLY, CDR2 FYNNEI. The CDR3 is CASKGRETQYF. CDR3 DNA: TGTGCCAGCAAGGGGCGCGAGACCCAGTACTTC.

The chain employs TRBV19 and TRBJ2-3, with 10 positions matching TRBD2. The junction had 5 bases not matched to a gene; V was cut back by 0 bases and J by 5 bases. CDR3 length equals 16 residues. Germline V gene sequence: CDR1 LNHDA, CDR2 SQIVND (reference sequence). CDR3 amino acids: CASSIDQREGIDTQYF. CDR3 DNA sequence: TGTGCCAGTAGTATAGATCAGCGGGAGGGCATAGATACGCAGTATTTT.

CDR3 nucleotide sequence: TGTGCCAGTATCCCGGGACAGGGCAACTATGGCTACACCTTC. Its protein product is CASIPGQGNYGYTF. The chain uses TRBV19 and TRBJ1-2; 9 bases match TRBD1. The CDR3 spans 14 residues. The germline CDR1 and CDR2 sequences are LNHDA and SQIVND (reference sequence). V was clipped by 7 bases and J by 2 bases; unmatched bases: 5.

This clone has a single count. The chain has TRBV6-5 and TRBJ1-6; no reliable D call. V lost 4 bases and J lost 10, with 8 bases in between. The CDR3 totals 12 residues. Germline CDR1 and CDR2: MNHEY and SVGAGI. The CDR3 DNA is TGTGCCAGCAGTTTCGAGCGGTCACCCCTCCACTTT. This translates into CASSFERSPLHF.

The rearrangement links TRBV27 to TRBJ1-5, with 8 bases that match TRBD1. Losses at the gene ends were 4 bases for V and 2 bases for J; bases not matched to a gene: 4. This CDR3 is built from 15 residues. Germline V gene sequence: CDR1 MNHEY, CDR2 SMNVEV (reference sequence). As DNA, the CDR3 is TGTGCCAGCAGTTGGACAGGGAACGGCAATCAGCCCCAGCATTTT. Its protein is CASSWTGNGNQPQHF.

The V and J genes are TRBV7-8 and TRBJ1-1, with TRBD1 matching over 7 bases. This CDR3 is built from 20 residues. Losses at the gene ends were 1 base for V and 9 bases for J; bases not matched to a gene: 26. Germline V gives CDR1 SGHVS, CDR2 FQNEAQ. The CDR3 region is CASSLVEGTRQGTVNFQAFF. The CDR3, as DNA: TGTGCCAGCAGCTTAGTAGAGGGGACCCGTCAGGGGACAGTCAATTTTCAAGCTTTCTTT.

This chain links TRBV7-2 with TRBJ1-2; possibly TRBD1 for D (6 bases). V was trimmed by 3 bases and J by 6 bases, leaving 11 bases between them. The CDR3 spans 13 residues. CDR1 is SGHTA, CDR2 FQGNSA, per germline. This CDR3 reads CASSFRTDDGYTF. CDR3 bases: TGTGCCAGCAGCTTCCGGACAGACGATGGCTACACCTTC.

In this sample, this clone turned up once. The chain employs TRBV7-9 and TRBJ1-1; D gene unclear. V gave up 2 bases and J gave up 8 bases, with 12 bases separating them. Germline V gives CDR1 SEHNR, CDR2 FQNEAQ (reference sequence). The CDR3 has 13 residues. CDR3 coding DNA: TGTGCCAGCAGCTTAAAGGAGGAGACGGAAGCTTTCTTT. Its translation is CASSLKEETEAFF.

The count of this clone is one. This chain connects TRBV7-9 to TRBJ2-7; the match to TRBD2 covers 13 bases. Germline V gene data show CDR1 as SEHNR and CDR2 as FQNEAQ (reference sequence). Germline trimming cut 5 bases from V and 3 bases from J; bases unmatched to any gene: 1. This CDR3 is 14 amino acids long. CDR3: CASSRLAGGYEQYF. The CDR3 nucleotides read TGTGCCAGCAGCCGACTAGCGGGAGGCTACGAGCAGTACTTC. Together with reference TRBV7-9 and TRBJ2-7, the CDR3 gives the full variable domain: DTGVSQNPRHKITKRGQNVTFRCDPISEHNRLYWYRQTLGQGPEFLTYFQNEAQLEKSRLLSDRFSAERPKGSFSTLEIQRTEQGDSAMYLCASSRLAGGYEQYFGPGTRLTVT.

This rearrangement joins TRBV7-2 to TRBJ2-4; 8 bases are a match to TRBD1. The J segment lost 5 bases and the V segment lost 6 bases, leaving 3 bases of the junction unmatched. From germline, CDR1 is SGHTA and CDR2 FQGNSA. This CDR3 is built from 13 residues. CDR3 nucleotide sequence: TGTGCCAGCAGGGGACAGGCGGAAAACATTCAGTACTTC. Translating it yields CASRGQAENIQYF.

The genes are TRBV7-9 and TRBJ2-2; possibly TRBD1 for D (5 bases). The CDR3 spans 14 residues. Germline CDR1 is SEHNR and CDR2 is FQNEAQ (reference sequence). Trimming cost V 9 bases and J 4 bases, with 15 bases left between them. The CDR3 DNA sequence: TGTGCCAGTCCAAGGGGCTACCTCACCGGGGAGCTGTTTTTT. Its translation: CASPRGYLTGELFF.

In nucleotides, the CDR3 is TGTGCCAGCAGCTTAGCGCATTCCACGAAAGCTTTCTTT. The encoded protein is CASSLAHSTKAFF. The chain couples TRBV5-6 to TRBJ1-1; D is ambiguous. The CDR3 runs to 13 residues. Germline loops: CDR1 SGHDT, CDR2 YYEEEE. Trimming took 2 bases from V and 9 from J, leaving 14 bases between them.